This T cell receptor beta chain was profiled in a study of glioma-infiltrating T cells after dendritic cell vaccination. The time point was: after dendritic cell vaccination, including at tumor progression/relapse. TCRB CDR3 was amplified from 2 ug genomic DNA or less. Clones were read by immunoSEQ multiplex PCR, and TCRdb kept only the in-frame ones, dropping some. The sample lists 90,000 to 140,000 clones, 90% occurring once. Specimen: blood, collected after dendritic cell vaccination. The sequence came from a human donor with glioblastoma.

Here the CDR3 reads CASTRQGNYGYTF. Written as DNA, the CDR3 is TGTGCCAGCACCCGACAGGGTAACTATGGCTACACCTTC. This chain links TRBV6-5 with TRBJ1-2; 7 bases match TRBD1. J lost 1 base, V lost 7 bases, and 3 bases had no gene match. The CDR3 has 13 residues. CDR1 is MNHEY, CDR2 SVGAGI, per germline.